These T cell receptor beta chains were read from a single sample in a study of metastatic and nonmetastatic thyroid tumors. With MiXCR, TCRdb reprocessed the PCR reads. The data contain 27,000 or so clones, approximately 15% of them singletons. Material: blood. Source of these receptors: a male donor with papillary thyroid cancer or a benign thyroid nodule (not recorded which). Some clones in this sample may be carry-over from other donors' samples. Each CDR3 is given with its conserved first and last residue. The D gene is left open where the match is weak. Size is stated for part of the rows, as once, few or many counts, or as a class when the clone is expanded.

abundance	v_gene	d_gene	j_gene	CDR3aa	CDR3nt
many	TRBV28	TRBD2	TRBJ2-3	CASSARGGTDTQYF	TGTGCCAGCAGCGCTCGGGGGGGCACAGATACGCAGTATTTT
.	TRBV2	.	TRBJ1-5	CASSPWEDRPQHF	TGTGCCAGCAGCCCATGGGAGGATCGGCCCCAGCATTTT
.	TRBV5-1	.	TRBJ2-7	CASSLVRDSRPGNEQYF	TGCGCCAGCAGCTTGGTGCGGGACAGTCGACCGGGTAACGAGCAGTACTTC
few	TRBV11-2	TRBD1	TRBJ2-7	CASSSRDRLDEQYF	TGTGCCAGCAGCTCCCGGGACAGGCTTGACGAGCAGTACTTC
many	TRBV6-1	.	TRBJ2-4	CASSALQGRENIQYF	TGTGCCAGCAGTGCCCTACAGGGGAGGGAAAACATTCAGTACTTC
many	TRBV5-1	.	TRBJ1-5	CASSLGDSSNQPQHF	TGCGCCAGCAGCTTGGGTGACAGTAGCAATCAGCCCCAGCATTTT
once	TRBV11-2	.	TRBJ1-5	CASSDTVARAQRPQHF	TGTGCCAGCAGCGACACCGTGGCAAGGGCCCAGAGGCCCCAGCATTTT
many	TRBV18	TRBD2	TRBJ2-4	CASSRSGTSGGNIQYF	TGTGCCAGCTCCCGATCGGGGACTAGCGGAGGGAACATTCAGTACTTC
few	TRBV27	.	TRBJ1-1	CASSITWNTEAFF	TGTGCCAGCAGCATTACCTGGAACACTGAAGCTTTCTTT
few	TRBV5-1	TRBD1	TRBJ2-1	CASSFGGTGGEFRFF	TGCGCCAGCAGCTTTGGTGGGACAGGGGGGGAATTCCGGTTCTTC
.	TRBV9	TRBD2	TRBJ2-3	CASRVLAESTDTQYF	TGTGCCAGCAGAGTACTAGCGGAGAGCACAGATACGCAGTATTTT
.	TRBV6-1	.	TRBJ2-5	CASSQEGRGRETQYF	TGTGCCAGCAGCCAAGAAGGTAGGGGCCGAGAGACCCAGTACTTC
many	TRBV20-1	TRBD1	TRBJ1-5	CSASLRDRGGQPQHF	TGCAGTGCTAGCCTCCGGGACAGGGGAGGTCAGCCCCAGCATTTT
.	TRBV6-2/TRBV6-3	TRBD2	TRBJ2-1	CASKGTREFDEQFF	TGTGCCAGCAAAGGGACTAGGGAGTTCGATGAGCAGTTCTTC
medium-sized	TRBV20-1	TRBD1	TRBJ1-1	CSAPRRGPTPLNTEAFF	TGCAGTGCGCCAAGGAGGGGGCCTACACCTTTGAACACTGAAGCTTTCTTT
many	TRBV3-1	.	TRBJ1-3	CASSPFIGPLGNTIYF	TGTGCCAGCAGCCCCTTTATAGGGCCTTTAGGAAACACCATATATTTT
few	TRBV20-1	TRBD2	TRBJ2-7	CSARTSGAPTSYEQYF	TGCAGTGCTAGGACCAGCGGGGCTCCCACGTCCTACGAGCAGTACTTC
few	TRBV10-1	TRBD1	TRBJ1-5	CASSLTGTGCNQPQHF	TGCGCCAGCAGTTTAACCGGGACAGGATGCAATCAGCCCCAGCATTTT
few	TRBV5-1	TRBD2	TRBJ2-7	CASSGGVRGAEQYF	TGCGCCAGCAGCGGGGGGGTGAGAGGTGCCGAGCAGTACTTC
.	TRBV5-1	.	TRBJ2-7	CASSLPKIRQDLTYEQYF	TGCGCCAGCAGCTTGCCTAAAATCAGGCAGGACCTAACCTACGAGCAGTACTTC
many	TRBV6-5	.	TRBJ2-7	CASSLQDSPRGYPPYEQYF	TGTGCCAGCAGTCTCCAGGACAGTCCTAGGGGTTACCCACCCTACGAGCAGTACTTC
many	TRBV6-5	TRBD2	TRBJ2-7	CASSYPWGRGSYEQYF	TGTGCCAGCAGTTACCCCTGGGGGAGGGGCTCCTACGAGCAGTACTTC
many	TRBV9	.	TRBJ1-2	CASSFLTDANYGYTF	TGTGCCAGCAGCTTTCTGACAGACGCTAACTATGGCTACACCTTC
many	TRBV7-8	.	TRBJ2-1	CASSLVGAGRDRFF	TGTGCCAGCAGCTTAGTGGGGGCAGGGAGGGATCGATTCTTC
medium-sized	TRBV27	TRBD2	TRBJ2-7	CASSFAAGGYEQYF	TGTGCCAGCAGTTTTGCCGCGGGAGGCTACGAGCAGTACTTC
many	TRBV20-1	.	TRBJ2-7	CSATGQSSYEQYF	TGCAGTGCTACCGGCCAAAGCTCCTACGAGCAGTACTTC
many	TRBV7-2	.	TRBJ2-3	CASSLRGLDTDTQYF	TGTGCCAGCAGCCTACGGGGACTCGACACAGATACGCAGTATTTT
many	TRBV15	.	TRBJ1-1	CATSRDQSEAFF	TGTGCCACCAGCAGAGATCAAAGTGAAGCTTTCTTT
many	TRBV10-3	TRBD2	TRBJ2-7	CAITPGGPVEQYF	TGTGCCATTACCCCGGGAGGGCCGGTCGAGCAGTACTTC
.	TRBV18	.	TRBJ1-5	CASSPVTGNQPQHF	TGTGCCAGCTCACCAGTGACAGGCAATCAGCCCCAGCATTTT
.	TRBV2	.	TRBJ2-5	CASSVVRVGETQYF	TGTGCCAGCAGTGTTGTCAGGGTGGGTGAGACCCAGTACTTC
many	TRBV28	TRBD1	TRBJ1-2	CASSYRRQGGWGGYGYTF	TGTGCCAGCAGTTACCGGCGACAGGGGGGGTGGGGGGGTTATGGCTACACCTTC
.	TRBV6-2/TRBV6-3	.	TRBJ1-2	CASIGMGGYTF	TGTGCCAGCATTGGGATGGGTGGCTACACCTTC
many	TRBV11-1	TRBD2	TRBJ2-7	CASSLARSAAGGEQYF	TGTGCCAGCAGCTTAGCCCGAAGCGCGGCGGGAGGCGAGCAGTACTTC
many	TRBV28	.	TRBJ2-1	CASSLRAGLVYNEQFF	TGTGCCAGCAGTTTAAGAGCAGGACTGGTATACAATGAGCAGTTCTTC
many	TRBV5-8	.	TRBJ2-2	CASSRGGVTGELFF	TGTGCCAGCAGTCGAGGGGGAGTTACCGGGGAGCTGTTTTTT
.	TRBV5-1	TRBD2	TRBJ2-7	CASGMTSGRYEQYF	TGCGCCAGCGGAATGACTAGCGGGAGGTACGAGCAGTACTTC
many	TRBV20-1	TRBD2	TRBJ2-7	CSAGRENSYEQYF	TGCAGTGCTGGGCGGGAGAACTCCTACGAGCAGTACTTC
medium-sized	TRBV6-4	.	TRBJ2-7	CASRGWHEQYF	TGTGCCAGCAGAGGGTGGCACGAGCAGTACTTC
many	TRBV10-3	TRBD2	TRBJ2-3	CAIRGLAATDTQYF	TGTGCCATCAGAGGACTAGCGGCCACAGATACGCAGTATTTT
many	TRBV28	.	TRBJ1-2	CASSLGARGYTF	TGTGCCAGCAGTTTGGGGGCGAGGGGCTACACCTTC
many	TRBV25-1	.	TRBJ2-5	CASSGNLGLETQYF	TGTGCCAGCAGTGGTAATTTAGGGTTGGAGACCCAGTACTTC
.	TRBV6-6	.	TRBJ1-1	CASSYGLQGIRTEAFF	TGTGCCAGCAGTTACGGTCTACAGGGTATTAGGACTGAAGCTTTCTTT
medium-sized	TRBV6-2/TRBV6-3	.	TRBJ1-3	CASSPPEIGNTIYF	TGTGCCAGCAGCCCACCGGAAATTGGAAACACCATATATTTT
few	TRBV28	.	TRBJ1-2	CATTLRNGRAGYGYTF	TGTGCCACCACTCTGAGGAACGGCAGGGCTGGTTATGGCTACACCTTC
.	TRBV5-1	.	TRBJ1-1	CASSSVQGMNTEAFF	TGCGCCAGCAGCTCGGTACAGGGAATGAACACTGAAGCTTTCTTT
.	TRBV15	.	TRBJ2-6	CATISGNQGSSGANVLTF	TGTGCCACCATCAGCGGAAACCAGGGGAGCTCTGGGGCCAACGTCCTGACTTTC
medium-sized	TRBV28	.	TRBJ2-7	CASTKSAGTPGQYF	TGTGCCAGCACCAAATCGGCCGGGACACCCGGGCAGTACTTC
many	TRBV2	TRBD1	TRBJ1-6	CASRTGINSPLHF	TGTGCCAGCCGGACAGGGATTAATTCACCCCTCCACTTT
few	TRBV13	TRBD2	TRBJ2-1	CASSPWTSGTNNEQFF	TGTGCCAGCAGCCCCTGGACTAGCGGGACGAACAATGAGCAGTTCTTC